A selection of T cell receptor beta chains follows, all from one sample in a study of T-cell memory formation after mild COVID-19. TCRdb re-derived calls from the 5' RACE reads in MiXCR, one entry per CDR3 protein. The sample carries 150,000 to 200,000 distinct CDR3 sequences, 15% to 20% recorded once. The sample comprised PBMCs or a T cell subset sorted from them (not recorded which). These receptor sequences come from an adult woman who had mild COVID-19 (a few samples of this study predate the infection). Cell type and time point are not known. The CDR3 runs from the conserved cysteine through the conserved F or W. D genes are given only for firm matches. Size is stated for part of the rows, as once, few or many counts, or as a class when the clone is expanded.

>.|TRBV12-3/TRBV12-4|TRBJ2-1|few
TGTGCCAGCAGTTTTACAGGGATCCTGGTGGATGAGCAGTTCTTC
CASSFTGILVDEQFF
>TRBD2|TRBV20-1|TRBJ2-3|few
TGCAGTGCTAGAGATCCCCTCCTGACTAGCGGGCGCACAGATACGCAGTATTTT
CSARDPLLTSGRTDTQYF
>.|TRBV19|TRBJ2-3|.
TGTGCCACCCGGACCTTCGGGTCAGATACGCAGTATTTT
CATRTFGSDTQYF
>TRBD1|TRBV18|TRBJ1-1|few
TGTGCCAGCTCCGGGACAGTCTTAAACACTGAAGCTTTCTTT
CASSGTVLNTEAFF
>.|TRBV27|TRBJ2-2|.
TGTGCCAGCAGGAAAATGGACACCGGGGAGCTGTTTTTT
CASRKMDTGELFF
>.|TRBV7-2|TRBJ1-2|.
TGTGCCAGCAGCTTAGACTCCCAAGGGAGCCTTAACTATGGCTACACCTTC
CASSLDSQGSLNYGYTF
>.|TRBV30|TRBJ2-3|.
TGTGCCTGGAGTGTAGTGGGGGCTGATACGCAGTATTTT
CAWSVVGADTQYF
>TRBD2|TRBV7-3|TRBJ2-1|.
TGTGCCAGCAGCCCGCGAAGCGGGAGCCATGAGCAGTTCTTC
CASSPRSGSHEQFF
>.|TRBV7-7|TRBJ2-5|few
TGTGCCAGCAGCTTAGGGACTTCACAAGAGACCCAGTACTTC
CASSLGTSQETQYF
>TRBD2|TRBV30|TRBJ2-3|once
TGTGCCTGGAGCTTCGCGGGAGCAAGGACAGATACGCAGTATTTT
CAWSFAGARTDTQYF
>TRBD2|TRBV29-1|TRBJ2-1|.
TGCAGCGTTCAACGAGATTACGCTAGCGGGAGAAACTTC
CSVQRDYASGRNF
>.|TRBV4-1|TRBJ1-5|.
TGCGCCAGCAGCCAACCACGGGATATAACTAATCAGCCCCAGCATTTT
CASSQPRDITNQPQHF
>.|TRBV19|TRBJ2-5|.
TGTGCCAGTAGTATTTCGTCAAGAGGAGAGACCCAGTACTTC
CASSISSRGETQYF
>TRBD1|TRBV6-1|TRBJ1-1|.
TGTGCCAGCAGTAGCGGGACAGGCCCGAACACTGAAGCTTTCTTT
CASSSGTGPNTEAFF
>.|TRBV11-2|TRBJ2-1|.
TGTGCCAGCAGCTTAGTCGCGAGAGTTTACTACAATGAGCAGTTCTTC
CASSLVARVYYNEQFF
>.|TRBV5-5|TRBJ1-2|few
TGTGCCAGCAGCTTATCCGGTACTAACTATGGCTACACCTTC
CASSLSGTNYGYTF
>.|TRBV27|TRBJ1-1|few
TGTGCCAGCAAGAAACAGGTGCCGAACACTGAAGCTTTCTTT
CASKKQVPNTEAFF
>TRBD2|TRBV11-1|TRBJ2-7|few
TGTGCCAGCAGCCCGGGGACTAGCGTTCTCTACGAGCAGTACTTC
CASSPGTSVLYEQYF
>.|TRBV5-6|TRBJ2-7|.
TGTGCCAGCAGCTCCCCCCTCCGAGTCGAGCAGTACTTC
CASSSPLRVEQYF
>.|TRBV18|TRBJ2-7|.
TGTGCCAGCTCACCACTAGGGGTTCAGGGCGAGCAGTACTTC
CASSPLGVQGEQYF
>.|TRBV29-1|TRBJ1-2|.
TGCAGCGGTTCGGGAGGGGCGGGATATGGCTACACCTTC
CSGSGGAGYGYTF
>.|TRBV18|TRBJ1-1|few
TGTGCCAGCTCGGAAAGCGGGGAGTCCACTGAAGCTTTCTTT
CASSESGESTEAFF
>TRBD1|TRBV20-1|TRBJ1-1|.
TGCAGTGCAGGACAGGGAAACACTGAAGCTTTCTTT
CSAGQGNTEAFF
>TRBD2|TRBV20-1|TRBJ2-3|few
TGCAGTGCCAAGCGGGGGTATAGCACAGATACGCAGTATTTT
CSAKRGYSTDTQYF
>TRBD2|TRBV5-1|TRBJ2-5|few
TGCGCCAGCAGCACACGATCTAGCGGGGGGTACCAAGAGACCCAGTACTTC
CASSTRSSGGYQETQYF
>TRBD2|TRBV25-1|TRBJ2-1|.
TGTGCCAGCAGTGAATACCAGCGGGGGGCTTACAATGAGCAGTTCTTC
CASSEYQRGAYNEQFF
>.|TRBV5-5|TRBJ2-1|few
TGTGCCAGCAGCTTTCTAGCGCCCTGGGGAAATGAGCAGTTCTTC
CASSFLAPWGNEQFF
>.|TRBV5-6|TRBJ2-5|.
TGTGCCAGCAGCTTGGCCCCGACAGCACCCCAAGAGACCCAGTACTTC
CASSLAPTAPQETQYF
>.|TRBV30|TRBJ2-5|.
TGTGCCTGGAGTGTAGGTCTAGCAGAGACCCAGTACTTC
CAWSVGLAETQYF
>.|TRBV5-1|TRBJ2-1|.
TGCGCCAGCAGCTTGGGATCAGCGGGTTTGGTCAATGAGCAGTTCTTC
CASSLGSAGLVNEQFF
>TRBD1|TRBV19|TRBJ2-1|.
TGTGCCAGTAGTTCCTCCGGGACAGGGAACAATGAGCAGTTCTTC
CASSSSGTGNNEQFF
>TRBD2|TRBV12-3/TRBV12-4|TRBJ2-7|few
TGTGCCAGCAGTAACCGGACTAGCGTAAGGGAGCAGTACTTC
CASSNRTSVREQYF
>.|TRBV19|TRBJ2-7|.
TGTGCCAGTAGTATCGGAGGGGCTTACGAGCAGTACTTC
CASSIGGAYEQYF
>.|TRBV6-1|TRBJ2-6|.
TGTGCCAGCGTTATACACTCTGGGGCCAACGTCCTGACTTTC
CASVIHSGANVLTF
>.|TRBV11-3|TRBJ1-1|.
TGTGCCAGCAGCTTAGGTAACAGGAACACTGAAGCTTTCTTT
CASSLGNRNTEAFF
>.|TRBV4-2|TRBJ2-5|few
TGTGCCAGCAGCCAAGCGCGACAGCCACAAGAGACCCAGTACTTC
CASSQARQPQETQYF
>.|TRBV20-1|TRBJ2-7|few
TGCAGTGCTAGATCTCACATCTCCTACGAGCAGTACTTC
CSARSHISYEQYF
>.|TRBV5-1|TRBJ2-2|.
TGCGCCAGCAGCTTGGGGGCCCCTCGGGCCGGGGAGCTGTTTTTT
CASSLGAPRAGELFF
>TRBD1|TRBV5-1|TRBJ1-2|few
TGCGCCAGCACAGGGGACAGGAAAACTCGACCGGGTGGCTACACCTTC
CASTGDRKTRPGGYTF
>TRBD2|TRBV6-1|TRBJ2-5|.
TGTGCCAGCAGCCCCGCCGGCGGGGGAGGAGAGACCCAGTACTTC
CASSPAGGGGETQYF
>.|TRBV18|TRBJ2-7|few
TGTGCCAGCTCACCCCGAGAAGCCTACGAGCAGTACTTC
CASSPREAYEQYF
>.|TRBV12-3/TRBV12-4|TRBJ1-4|once
TGTGCCAGCAGTTTACGACGGGGGGTGCGGGAAAAACTGTTTTTT
CASSLRRGVREKLFF
>.|TRBV5-4|TRBJ1-1|.
TGTGCCAGCAGCCCGGGGTGGGGCGTGGAAGCTTTCTTT
CASSPGWGVEAFF
>.|TRBV18|TRBJ2-3|.
TGTGCCAGCTCACCACCGGGTGAGGAGCAAGATACGCAGTATTTT
CASSPPGEEQDTQYF
>TRBD2|TRBV5-1|TRBJ2-1|.
TGCGCCAGCAGCCCTACTAGCGGGAGAATCGACAATGAGCAGTTCTTC
CASSPTSGRIDNEQFF
>.|TRBV5-1|TRBJ2-1|few
TGCGCCAGCAGCTTGATGTCTAGCCTCGATGAGCAGTTCTTC
CASSLMSSLDEQFF
>.|TRBV5-5|TRBJ2-6|.
TGTGCCAGCAGCTCCAGAGGCTCTGGGGCCAACGTCCTGACTTTC
CASSSRGSGANVLTF
>.|TRBV9|TRBJ2-1|few
TGTGCCAGCAGCGTAGCCTCACACAATGAGCAGTTCTTC
CASSVASHNEQFF
>TRBD2|TRBV5-1|TRBJ2-7|.
TGCGCCAGCAGCGCAATTATCGGGACTAGATCCTACGAGCAGTACTTC
CASSAIIGTRSYEQYF
>TRBD2|TRBV10-3|TRBJ2-7|.
TGTGCCATCAGGGAGGGTAGCGGGACCTACGAGCAGTACTTC
CAIREGSGTYEQYF
>TRBD2|TRBV10-3|TRBJ2-7|few
TGTGCCATCGGAGCGGGACTCCCCTGGGGAGAGCAGTACTTC
CAIGAGLPWGEQYF
>.|TRBV12-3/TRBV12-4|TRBJ2-2|.
TGTGCCAGCCAGATAGGGCAGGTGCCTACCGGGGAGCTGTTTTTT
CASQIGQVPTGELFF